Listed here are 15 T cell receptor beta chains from one sample, sequenced in a study of spatial heterogeneity in lung cancer. General study results and limits: It was found that expanded intratumoral alpha and beta TCR counts tracked tumor mutation counts.

The sample's time point: sample taken at primary tumor resection. The antigens for these receptors are not known. A single record per CDR3 protein comes from TCRdb applying MiXCR to the 5' RACE reads. Counted here are approximately 3,500 distinct CDR3 sequences, approximately 26% occurring once; the ten biggest clones make up around 13%. The specimen comprised lung tumor tissue, sampled at surgery. These receptors were obtained from a male donor with early-stage non-small cell lung cancer.

Note on this clonotype: This beta chain is off target for a library built for alpha chains, so its abundance means little. This chain links TRBV4-1 with TRBJ2-7; 7 bases are a match to TRBD1. With 3 bases clipped from V and 4 bases from J, the junction kept 18 bases outside the gene matches. This CDR3 is 18 amino acids long. Germline CDR1 MGHRA, CDR2 YSYEKL. The CDR3 sequence is CASSHQIPDRDRPYEQYF. CDR3 DNA: TGCGCCAGCAGCCACCAAATCCCCGACCGGGACAGACCGTACGAGCAGTACTTC.

To note about this clonotype: This beta chain is a stray sequence in a library constructed for alpha chains; its clone size is not meaningful. The chain carries TRBV3-1 and TRBJ2-7; TRBD2 aligns across 7 bases. The CDR3 extends over 13 amino acids. Germline-derived CDR1 and CDR2 are LGHDT and YNNKEL (reference sequence). J was trimmed by 3 bases and V by 6 bases; bases with no gene match: 5. The CDR3 sequence: CASSRGGRYEQYF. CDR3 bases: TGTGCCAGCAGTCGCGGGGGACGCTACGAGCAGTACTTC.

This clonotype qualifies as medium-sized. This beta chain slipped into a library made for alpha chains as a stray read, so its size is not meaningful. The genes are TRBV12-3 or TRBV12-4 and TRBJ2-1; 11 nucleotides align to TRBD2. The CDR3 length is 18 residues. Trimming removed 3 bases from V and 2 bases from J; junction bases left unmatched: 9. CDR3 coding DNA: TGTGCCAGCAGTTTTACTAGCGGGAGTAGGAGGCCCTACAATGAGCAGTTCTTC. Its translation: CASSFTSGSRRPYNEQFF.

This clonotype counts as medium-sized (0.01 to 0.1%). The size of this beta chain means little, since it is a stray read in a library made for alpha chains. The chain is built from TRBV29-1 and TRBJ2-2, with TRBD1 matching 10 bases. The CDR3 contains 17 residues. V lost 2 bases to trimming and J lost 4 bases; unmatched junction nucleotides: 10. From germline, CDR1 is SQVTM and CDR2 ANQGSEA. The CDR3 coding sequence is TGCAGCGTTGAAAAGGGGACAGGGGTTTGGGGCACCGGGGAGCTGTTTTTT. Translation: CSVEKGTGVWGTGELFF.

Regarding this clonotype: The library was prepared for alpha chains; this beta chain is a stray read, so its frequency means little. The chain uses TRBV11-2 and TRBJ1-2, with D unresolved. Trimming left V 5 bases short and J 10 bases short, with 14 bases between. The CDR3 runs to 12 residues. Germline CDR1 reads SGHAT; CDR2 reads FQNNGV. CDR3 coding DNA: TGTGCCAGCAGCAAGCTCTACGCTGACTACACCTTC. This encodes CASSKLYADYTF.

About this clonotype itself: Within a library made for alpha chains, this beta chain is off target, and its count is uninformative. The chain joins TRBV4-1 to TRBJ1-1, with D maybe TRBD1 (5 bases). V gave up 4 bases and J gave up 0 bases, with 12 bases separating them. The CDR3 loop spans 15 amino acids. CDR1 MGHRA and CDR2 YSYEKL come from the germline V gene. The CDR3 DNA reads as TGCGCCAGCAGCCCCACAGGATTTATGAACACTGAAGCTTTCTTT. As protein: CASSPTGFMNTEAFF.

Comment on this clonotype: Because the library targeted alpha chains, this beta chain is an off-target read whose size means little. The chain recombines TRBV12-3 or TRBV12-4 with TRBJ1-2; weak D call: TRBD1 (5 bases). Trimming took 5 bases from V and 5 from J, leaving 15 bases between them. CDR3 length: 14 residues. CDR3: CASSPSDRPYGYTF. The CDR3 DNA reads TGTGCCAGCAGTCCGTCCGACAGACCTTATGGCTACACCTTC.

A word on this clonotype: This beta chain represents an off-target read in a library built for alpha chains; its size is of limited meaning. The genes are TRBV5-1 and TRBJ1-4; 8 positions match TRBD1. The ends lost 2 bases at V and 5 bases at J; junction bases unmatched: 8. Looked up from germline, CDR1 is SGHRS and CDR2 is YFSETQ. The CDR3 has 16 amino acids. CDR3 loop: CASSLSIQGANEKLFF. The CDR3 nucleotides read TGCGCCAGCAGCTTAAGTATCCAGGGGGCAAATGAAAAACTGTTTTTT.

This clonotype is termed medium-sized. This beta chain was picked up by a library intended for alpha chains and is off target, so its count carries little meaning. V usage is TRBV20-1 and J usage is TRBJ2-5; D might be TRBD1 (6 bases). This CDR3 is built from 12 residues. The V end lost 2 bases, the J end lost 11 bases, and 15 bases lay between the germline ends. Germline CDR1 is DFQATT and CDR2 is SNEGSKA (reference sequence). CDR3 residues: CSARSEGVGQYF. In DNA form, the CDR3 reads TGCAGTGCTAGATCTGAGGGGGTGGGTCAGTACTTC.

By its share, this clonotype is medium-sized. This beta chain is a stray sequence in a library constructed for alpha chains; its clone size is not meaningful. The rearrangement joins TRBV3-1 to TRBJ1-5, with D unresolved. In germline, CDR1 is LGHDT, CDR2 YNNKEL (reference sequence). The CDR3 is 14 residues long. Trimming stripped 3 bases from V and 2 bases from J, with 8 bases between. The CDR3 coding sequence is TGTGCCAGCAGCCAGGGGTCTGGCAATCAGCCCCAGCATTTT. Residues: CASSQGSGNQPQHF.

This clonotype counts as medium-sized. This beta chain is a stray read from a library made for alpha chains; its abundance is not meaningful. This rearrangement joins TRBV14 to TRBJ2-3; 7 bases map to TRBD1. Germline CDR1 reads SGHDN; CDR2 reads FVKESK. Trimming at V came to 3 bases and at J to 1 base, leaving 7 bases not matched to a gene. The CDR3 contains 16 residues. The CDR3 loop reads CASSQFTGDGTDTQYF. The CDR3 nucleotides read TGTGCCAGCAGCCAGTTTACAGGGGACGGCACAGATACGCAGTATTTT.

The sample holds a few counts of this clonotype. This beta chain is off target for a library built for alpha chains, so its abundance means little. This sequence joins TRBV30 and TRBJ2-5, with 8 bases fitting TRBD2. V gave up 0 bases and J gave up 6 bases; unmatched junction bases: 9. The V gene's germline CDR1 is GTSNPN and CDR2 SVGIG (reference sequence). The length of the CDR3 is 15 residues. CDR3 nucleotide sequence: TGTGCCTGGAGTGTAGCGGGGGCCCCCGGAAAGACCCAGTACTTC. Translating it yields CAWSVAGAPGKTQYF.

By share of the sample, this clonotype is medium-sized. Since the library was made to target alpha chains, this beta chain is a stray read and its abundance is not meaningful. V usage is TRBV5-5 and J usage is TRBJ2-1, with D possibly being TRBD2 (6 bases). The CDR3 has 13 amino acids. V shed 4 bases and J shed 8 bases, with 13 bases lying between them. The germline CDR1 and CDR2 sequences are SGHKS and YYEKEE (reference sequence). The CDR3 bases are TGTGCCAGCAGCCGCGCGGGAAGGTATGAGCAGTTCTTC. Protein product: CASSRAGRYEQFF.

By frequency in the sample, this clonotype is medium-sized. Within a library made for alpha chains, this beta chain is off target, and its count is uninformative. V is TRBV20-1 and J is TRBJ2-3, with D uncertain. The CDR3 spans 11 residues. Germline V lookup: CDR1 DFQATT, CDR2 SNEGSKA (reference sequence). V shed 3 bases and J shed 6 bases, with 7 bases lying between them. CDR3 bases: TGCAGTGCTAGTATCGGTGATACGCAGTATTTT. It translates to CSASIGDTQYF.

This clonotype was seen just once. This beta chain is a stray read from a library made for alpha chains; its abundance is not meaningful. The chain employs TRBV5-1 and TRBJ2-5; 8 bases agree with TRBD1. The V gene end was trimmed by 6 bases and the J gene end by 5 bases; junction bases not matched to a gene: 6. The germline V gene encodes CDR1 SGHRS and CDR2 YFSETQ. The CDR3 contains 13 residues. The chain's CDR3 is CASTWAGGETQYF. The CDR3 DNA reads TGCGCCAGCACTTGGGCAGGGGGCGAGACCCAGTACTTC.